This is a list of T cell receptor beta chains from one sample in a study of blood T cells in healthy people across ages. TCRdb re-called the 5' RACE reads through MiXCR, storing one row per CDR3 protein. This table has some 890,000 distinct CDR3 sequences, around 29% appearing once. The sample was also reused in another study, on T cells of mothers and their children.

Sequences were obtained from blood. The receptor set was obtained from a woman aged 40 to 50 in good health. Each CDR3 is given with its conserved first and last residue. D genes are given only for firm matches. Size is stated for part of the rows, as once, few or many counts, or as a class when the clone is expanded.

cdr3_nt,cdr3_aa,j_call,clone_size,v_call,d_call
TGTGCCAGCAGCTCCACCGGGACTAGCGGGGGATCCTACAATGAGCAGTACTTC,CASSSTGTSGGSYNEQYF,TRBJ2-7,few,TRBV7-9,TRBD2
TGTGCCAGCAGTTTACCTATACCGGGGGGCCGTCCCCTCCACTTT,CASSLPIPGGRPLHF,TRBJ1-6,few,TRBV28,-
TGCGCCAGCAGCCCGGCGGGTCAGGTTAGCACAGATACGCAGTATTTT,CASSPAGQVSTDTQYF,TRBJ2-3,few,TRBV5-1,-
TGTGCCAGCATTCTCGGACGGGGCGGGGAGCTGTTTTTT,CASILGRGGELFF,TRBJ2-2,-,TRBV28,-
TGTGCCAGCAGCTCCCGGACCGGGACAGACCATTCTAAGCTAACTATGGCTAGGTGGTACACCTTC,CASSSRTGTDHSKLTMARWYTF,TRBJ1-2,-,TRBV5-6,TRBD1
TGCAGTGCTAGAGACGAGACAGGGGGCGGCCCGGTGGGCACTGAAGCTTTCTTT,CSARDETGGGPVGTEAFF,TRBJ1-1,-,TRBV20-1,TRBD1
TGTGCCAGTTCCATACGGGACAGTGGATTTGAGCAGTACTTC,CASSIRDSGFEQYF,TRBJ2-7,-,TRBV28,TRBD1
TGTGTCAGCACCACCGACGGGGGGGTGAATTCACCCCTCCACTTT,CVSTTDGGVNSPLHF,TRBJ1-6,-,TRBV7-8,-
TGTGCCAGTAACGACAGGGGTTCTGAGACCCAGTACTTC,CASNDRGSETQYF,TRBJ2-5,-,TRBV19,TRBD1
TGTGCCAGCAGTTTATTCCCGACAGGAGGTTACAATGAGCAGTACTTC,CASSLFPTGGYNEQYF,TRBJ2-5,-,TRBV28,-
TGTGCCATCAGTGAGTCGATGACAGGGGGCTTTGAGCAGTTCTTC,CAISESMTGGFEQFF,TRBJ2-1,few,TRBV10-3,TRBD1
TGTGCCAGCAGCTCCCGGCCGGGACTAGCGGCCTACGAGCAGTACTTC,CASSSRPGLAAYEQYF,TRBJ2-7,many,TRBV7-4,TRBD2
TGCGCCAGCAATACCGGACCGAACACTGAAGCTTTCTTT,CASNTGPNTEAFF,TRBJ1-1,many,TRBV5-1,-
TGTGCCAGTAGTATGGAGGCAGTGGCCTACGAGCAGTACTTC,CASSMEAVAYEQYF,TRBJ2-7,-,TRBV19,-
TGTGCCAGCAGCCCCCAGGTGACGTCTGGGGCCAACGTCCTGACTTTC,CASSPQVTSGANVLTF,TRBJ2-6,-,TRBV7-2,-
TGCGTCACGGGGGGGGACTCCGAAGAGACCCAGTACTTC,CVTGGDSEETQYF,TRBJ2-5,-,TRBV5-1,TRBD2
TGCGCCAGCAGCCTGGGCCGGGGGGTGGCCGGGGAGCGGTTTTTT,CASSLGRGVAGERFF,TRBJ2-2,-,TRBV4-3,TRBD2
TGCAGTGCTAGACCAACTTCCCGTGGGGCGCAGTATTTT,CSARPTSRGAQYF,TRBJ2-3,once,TRBV20-1,-